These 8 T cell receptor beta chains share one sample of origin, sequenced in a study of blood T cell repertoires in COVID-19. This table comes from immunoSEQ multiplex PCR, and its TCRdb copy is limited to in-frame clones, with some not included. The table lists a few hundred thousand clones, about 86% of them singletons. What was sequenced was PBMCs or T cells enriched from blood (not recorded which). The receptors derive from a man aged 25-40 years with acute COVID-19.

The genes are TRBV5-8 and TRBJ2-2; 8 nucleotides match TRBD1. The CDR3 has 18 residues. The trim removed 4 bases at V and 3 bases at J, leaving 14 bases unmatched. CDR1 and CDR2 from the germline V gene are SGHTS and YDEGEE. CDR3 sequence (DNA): TGTGCCAGCAGCCTAACCCGGGACAGGTGGACGGACACCGGGGAGCTGTTTTTT. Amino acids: CASSLTRDRWTDTGELFF.

The CDR3 nucleotides read TGTGCCAGCAGCTTACAGTCTGGCTACCAAGAGACCCAGTACTTC. Translation gives CASSLQSGYQETQYF. The genes are TRBV7-6 and TRBJ2-5; D unclear. V lost 2 bases and J lost 0, with 10 bases in between. Germline V CDR1 and CDR2: SGHVS, FNYEAQ. This CDR3 has 15 residues.

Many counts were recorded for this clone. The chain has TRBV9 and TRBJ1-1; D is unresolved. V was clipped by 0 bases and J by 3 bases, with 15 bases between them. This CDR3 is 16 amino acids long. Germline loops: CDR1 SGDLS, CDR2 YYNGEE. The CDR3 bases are TGTGCCAGCAGCGTAGCTCTTGGTGGGCAGGACACTGAAGCTTTCTTT. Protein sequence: CASSVALGGQDTEAFF.

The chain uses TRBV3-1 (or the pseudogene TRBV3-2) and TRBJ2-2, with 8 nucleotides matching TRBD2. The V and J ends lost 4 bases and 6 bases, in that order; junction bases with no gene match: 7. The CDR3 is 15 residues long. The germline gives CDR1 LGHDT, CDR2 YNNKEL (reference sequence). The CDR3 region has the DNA TGTGCCAGCAGCCCCCCGGGGGGGATCTCCGGGGAGCTGTTTTTT. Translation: CASSPPGGISGELFF.

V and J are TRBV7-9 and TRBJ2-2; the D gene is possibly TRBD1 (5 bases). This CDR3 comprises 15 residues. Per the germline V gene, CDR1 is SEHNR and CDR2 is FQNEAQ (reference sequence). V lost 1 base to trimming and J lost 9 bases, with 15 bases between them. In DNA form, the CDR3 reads TGTGCCAGCAGCTTAGTTGTGGGGCCCGGAAGGGAGCTGTTTTTT. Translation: CASSLVVGPGRELFF.

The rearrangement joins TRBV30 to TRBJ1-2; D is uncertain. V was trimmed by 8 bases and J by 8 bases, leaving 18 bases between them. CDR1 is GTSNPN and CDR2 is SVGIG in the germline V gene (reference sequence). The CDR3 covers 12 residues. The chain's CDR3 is CAGVRGVKGYTF. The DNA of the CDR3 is TGTGCCGGGGTCCGGGGAGTAAAGGGCTACACCTTC.

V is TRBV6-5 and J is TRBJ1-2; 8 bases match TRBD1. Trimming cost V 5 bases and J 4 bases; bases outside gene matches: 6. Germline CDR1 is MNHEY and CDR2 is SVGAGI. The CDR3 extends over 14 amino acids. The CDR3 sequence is CASSTRDRIYGYTF. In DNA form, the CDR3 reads TGTGCCAGCAGTACCCGGGACAGGATCTATGGCTACACCTTC.

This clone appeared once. The CDR3: CASSQAVLPGGLSSGYTF. For the CDR3, the DNA is TGCGCCAGCAGCCAAGCCGTTCTCCCCGGGGGACTGTCCTCCGGCTACACCTTC. The rearrangement joins TRBV4-1 to TRBJ1-2; tentative D call: TRBD1 (5 bases). Germline CDR1 is MGHRA and CDR2 is YSYEKL. Trimming took off 1 base at V and 8 bases at J, with 26 bases between the two ends. CDR3 size: 18 residues.